A single TCR beta chain is shown here with its context. Its antigen remains unidentified. The study ran the assay at deep level. TCRdb keeps only in-frame clones here, not all; method: immunoSEQ multiplex PCR. The table records around 2,000,000 clones, less than 95% of them present only once. CD45RO negativity and positive selection for CCR7 defined naive CD8 cells, a population that excluded terminally differentiated effector memory CD45RA+ cells. There are 14 residues in the CDR3. From germline, CDR1 is LNHDA and CDR2 SQIVND (reference sequence). The V and J ends lost 5 bases and 1 base, in that order; junction bases with no gene match: 3. This entry belongs to a study of shared clonotypes between healthy human individuals. The wider study: There were three CD4 naive, three CD4 memory, two CD8 naive and one CD8 memory plates per donor. Points from the study as a whole: Naive CD4 clonotypes were shared across several donors at around 5.4%. The study generally estimated greater richness for naive than memory subsets.

The receptor was derived from a man aged 18-30 years in good health. The chain uses TRBV19 and TRBJ1-2; TRBD1 agrees at 8 bases. The sequenced sample was naive CD8+ T cells sorted from blood. DNA for the CDR3: TGTGCCAGTAGTGCCGGACAGGGTAACTATGGCTACACCTTC. Its protein is CASSAGQGNYGYTF.